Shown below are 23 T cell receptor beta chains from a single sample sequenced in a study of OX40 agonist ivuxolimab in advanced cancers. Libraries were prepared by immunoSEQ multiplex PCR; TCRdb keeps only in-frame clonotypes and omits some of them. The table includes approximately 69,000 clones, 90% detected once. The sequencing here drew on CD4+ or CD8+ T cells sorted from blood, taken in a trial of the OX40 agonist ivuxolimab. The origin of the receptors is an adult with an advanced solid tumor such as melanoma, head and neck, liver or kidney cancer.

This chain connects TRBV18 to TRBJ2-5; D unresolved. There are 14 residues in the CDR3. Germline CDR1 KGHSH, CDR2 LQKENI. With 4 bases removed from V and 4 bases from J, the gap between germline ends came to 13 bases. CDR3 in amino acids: CASSLLTRIETQYF. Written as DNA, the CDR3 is TGTGCCAGCTCACTCCTGACACGTATAGAGACCCAGTACTTC. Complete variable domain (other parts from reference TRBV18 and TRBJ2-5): NAGVMQNPRHLVRRRGQEARLRCSPMKGHSHVYWYRQLPEEGLKFMVYLQKENIIDESGMPKERFSAEFPKEGPSILRIQQVVRGDSAAYFCASSLLTRIETQYFGPGTRLLVL.

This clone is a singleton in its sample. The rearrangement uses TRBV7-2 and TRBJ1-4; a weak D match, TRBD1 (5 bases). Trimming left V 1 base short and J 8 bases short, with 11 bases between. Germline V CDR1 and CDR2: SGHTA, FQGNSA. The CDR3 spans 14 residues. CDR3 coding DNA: TGTGCCAGCAGCTTAGGGGTAGGGACCGAAAAACTGTTTTTT. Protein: CASSLGVGTEKLFF.

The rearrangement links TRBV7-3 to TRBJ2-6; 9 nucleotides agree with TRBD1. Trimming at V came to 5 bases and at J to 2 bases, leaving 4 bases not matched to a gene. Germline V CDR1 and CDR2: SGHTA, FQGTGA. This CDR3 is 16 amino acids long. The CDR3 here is CASSPTGGAGANVLTF. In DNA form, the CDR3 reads TGTGCCAGCAGCCCAACAGGGGGCGCTGGGGCCAACGTCCTGACTTTC.

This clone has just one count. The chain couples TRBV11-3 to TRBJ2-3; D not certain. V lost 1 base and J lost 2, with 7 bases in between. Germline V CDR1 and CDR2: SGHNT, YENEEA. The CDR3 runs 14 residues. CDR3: CASSLGGYTDTQYF. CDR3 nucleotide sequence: TGTGCCAGCAGCTTAGGGGGATACACAGATACGCAGTATTTT.

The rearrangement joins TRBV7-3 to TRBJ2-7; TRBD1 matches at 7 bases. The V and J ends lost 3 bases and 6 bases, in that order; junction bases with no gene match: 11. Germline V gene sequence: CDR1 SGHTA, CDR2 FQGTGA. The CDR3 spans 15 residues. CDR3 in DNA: TGTGCCAGCAGCTTTCGTACAGGGGAATGGGGCGAGCAGTACTTC. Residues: CASSFRTGEWGEQYF.

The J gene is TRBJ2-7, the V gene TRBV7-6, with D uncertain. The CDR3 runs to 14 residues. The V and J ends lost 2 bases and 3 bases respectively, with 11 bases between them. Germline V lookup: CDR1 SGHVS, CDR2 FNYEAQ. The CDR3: CASSLSNSDYEQYF. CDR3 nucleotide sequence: TGTGCCAGCAGCTTATCTAACAGTGACTACGAGCAGTACTTC.

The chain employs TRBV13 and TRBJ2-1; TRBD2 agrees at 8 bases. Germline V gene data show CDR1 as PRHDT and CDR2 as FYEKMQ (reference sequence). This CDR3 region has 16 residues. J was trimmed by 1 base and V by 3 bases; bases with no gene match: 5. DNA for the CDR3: TGTGCCAGCAGCTTCCTTGGCGGGAGGTCCTACAATGAGCAGTTCTTC. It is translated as CASSFLGGRSYNEQFF.

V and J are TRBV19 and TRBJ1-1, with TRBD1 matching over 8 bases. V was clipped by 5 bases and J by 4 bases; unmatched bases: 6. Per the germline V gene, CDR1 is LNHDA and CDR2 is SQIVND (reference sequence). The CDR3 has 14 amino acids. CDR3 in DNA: TGTGCCAGTAGTTTTCGACAGGGGAGCACTGAAGCTTTCTTT. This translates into CASSFRQGSTEAFF.

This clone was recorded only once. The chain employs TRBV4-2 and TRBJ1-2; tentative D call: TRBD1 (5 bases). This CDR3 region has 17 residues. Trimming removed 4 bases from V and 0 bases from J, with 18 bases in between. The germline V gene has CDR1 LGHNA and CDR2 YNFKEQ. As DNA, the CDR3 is TGTGCCAGCAGCCCCACCCCCGGGGGGGGATCTAACTATGGCTACACCTTC. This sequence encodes CASSPTPGGGSNYGYTF.

The chain's CDR3 is CASSLDRRETQYF. The CDR3 DNA reads as TGTGCCAGCAGCTTAGATAGGAGGGAGACCCAGTACTTC. This chain links TRBV7-8 with TRBJ2-5; maybe TRBD2 (5 bases). The CDR3 runs 13 residues. Germline assignment: CDR1 SGHVS and CDR2 FQNEAQ. The V end was cut by 1 base, the J end by 5 bases, with 8 bases between.

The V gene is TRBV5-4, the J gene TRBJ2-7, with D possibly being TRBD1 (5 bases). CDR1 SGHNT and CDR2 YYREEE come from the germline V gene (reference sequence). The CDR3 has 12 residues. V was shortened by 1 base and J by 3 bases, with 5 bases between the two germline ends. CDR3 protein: CASSLQGYEQYF. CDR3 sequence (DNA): TGTGCCAGCAGCTTGCAGGGCTACGAGCAGTACTTC.

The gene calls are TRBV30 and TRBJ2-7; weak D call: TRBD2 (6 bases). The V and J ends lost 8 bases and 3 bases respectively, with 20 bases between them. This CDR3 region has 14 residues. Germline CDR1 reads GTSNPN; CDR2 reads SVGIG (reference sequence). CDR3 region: CAVEGGSGGYEQYF. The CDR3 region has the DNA TGTGCCGTGGAGGGTGGTAGCGGAGGCTACGAGCAGTACTTC.

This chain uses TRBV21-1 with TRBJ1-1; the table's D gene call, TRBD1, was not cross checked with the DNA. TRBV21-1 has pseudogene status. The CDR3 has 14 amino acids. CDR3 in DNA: TGTGCCAGACAGTCCCAAAAAGCGAACACTGAAGCTTTCTTT. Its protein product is CARQSQKANTEAFF.

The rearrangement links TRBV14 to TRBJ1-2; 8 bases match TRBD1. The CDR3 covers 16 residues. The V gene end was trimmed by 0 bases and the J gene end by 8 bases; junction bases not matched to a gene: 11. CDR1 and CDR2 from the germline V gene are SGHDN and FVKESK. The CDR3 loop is CASSQDIRRQGKGYTF. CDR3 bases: TGTGCCAGCAGCCAAGATATTAGGCGACAGGGGAAGGGCTACACCTTC.

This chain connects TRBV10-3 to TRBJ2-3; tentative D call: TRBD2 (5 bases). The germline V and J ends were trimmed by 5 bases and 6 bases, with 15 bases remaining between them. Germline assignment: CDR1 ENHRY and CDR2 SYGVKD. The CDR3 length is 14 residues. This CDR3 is CAISPFRTGDTQYF. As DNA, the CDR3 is TGTGCCATCAGTCCCTTCAGAACGGGGGATACGCAGTATTTT.

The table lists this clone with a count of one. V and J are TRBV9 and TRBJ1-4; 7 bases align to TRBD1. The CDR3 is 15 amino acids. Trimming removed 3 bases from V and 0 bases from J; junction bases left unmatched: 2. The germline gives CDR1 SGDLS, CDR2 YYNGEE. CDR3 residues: CASSAGQATNEKLFF. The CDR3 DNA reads TGTGCCAGCAGCGCTGGACAGGCAACTAATGAAAAACTGTTTTTT.

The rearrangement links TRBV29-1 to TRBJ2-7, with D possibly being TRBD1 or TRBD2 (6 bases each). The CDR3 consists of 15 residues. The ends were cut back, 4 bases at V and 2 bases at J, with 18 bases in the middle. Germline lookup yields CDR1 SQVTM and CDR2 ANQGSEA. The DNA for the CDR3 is TGCAGCGTTGGTTGGCGGGACAAACCCACCTACGAGCAGTACTTC. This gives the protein CSVGWRDKPTYEQYF.

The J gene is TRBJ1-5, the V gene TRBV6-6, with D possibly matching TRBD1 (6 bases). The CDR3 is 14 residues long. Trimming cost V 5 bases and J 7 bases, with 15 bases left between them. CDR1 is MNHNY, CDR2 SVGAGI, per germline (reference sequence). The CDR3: CASSVSGGRQPQHF. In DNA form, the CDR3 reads TGTGCCAGCAGTGTTTCGGGGGGCAGACAGCCCCAGCATTTT.

The CDR3 bases are TGCAGCGTTCGGCACCTCTCTTTTGGGGTTAGCACAGATACGCAGTATTTT. Amino acids: CSVRHLSFGVSTDTQYF. The J gene is TRBJ2-3, the V gene TRBV29-1; D unclear. The length of the CDR3 is 17 residues. The germline gives CDR1 SQVTM, CDR2 ANQGSEA. Trimming pared 5 bases from V and 0 bases from J, leaving 21 bases between.

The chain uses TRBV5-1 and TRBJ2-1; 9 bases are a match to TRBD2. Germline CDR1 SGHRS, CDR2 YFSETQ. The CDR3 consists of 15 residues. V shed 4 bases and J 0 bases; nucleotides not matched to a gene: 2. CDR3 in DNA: TGCGCCAGCAGCCTAGCGGGAAGCTCCTACAATGAGCAGTTCTTC. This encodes CASSLAGSSYNEQFF.

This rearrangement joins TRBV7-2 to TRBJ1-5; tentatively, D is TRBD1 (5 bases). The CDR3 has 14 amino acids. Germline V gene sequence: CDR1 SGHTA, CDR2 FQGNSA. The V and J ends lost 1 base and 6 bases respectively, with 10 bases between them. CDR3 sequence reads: CASSLGDRGQPQHF. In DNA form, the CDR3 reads TGTGCCAGCAGCTTAGGGGACCGGGGTCAGCCCCAGCATTTT.

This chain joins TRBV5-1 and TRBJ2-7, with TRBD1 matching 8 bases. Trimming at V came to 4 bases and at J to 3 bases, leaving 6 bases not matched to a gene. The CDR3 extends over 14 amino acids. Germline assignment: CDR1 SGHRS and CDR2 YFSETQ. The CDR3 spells CASSQGTGRYEQYF. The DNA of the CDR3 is TGCGCCAGCAGCCAAGGGACAGGACGCTACGAGCAGTACTTC.

This chain's CDR3 is CASSSTSGSYEQYF. CDR3 nucleotide sequence: TGTGCCAGCAGTTCAACTAGCGGGAGCTACGAGCAGTACTTC. The chain recombines TRBV28 with TRBJ2-7; 11 bases fit TRBD2. Germline V CDR1 and CDR2: MDHEN, SYDVKM. After removal of 4 bases from V and 3 bases from J, the junction contained 2 bases not matched to a gene. CDR3 size: 14 residues.